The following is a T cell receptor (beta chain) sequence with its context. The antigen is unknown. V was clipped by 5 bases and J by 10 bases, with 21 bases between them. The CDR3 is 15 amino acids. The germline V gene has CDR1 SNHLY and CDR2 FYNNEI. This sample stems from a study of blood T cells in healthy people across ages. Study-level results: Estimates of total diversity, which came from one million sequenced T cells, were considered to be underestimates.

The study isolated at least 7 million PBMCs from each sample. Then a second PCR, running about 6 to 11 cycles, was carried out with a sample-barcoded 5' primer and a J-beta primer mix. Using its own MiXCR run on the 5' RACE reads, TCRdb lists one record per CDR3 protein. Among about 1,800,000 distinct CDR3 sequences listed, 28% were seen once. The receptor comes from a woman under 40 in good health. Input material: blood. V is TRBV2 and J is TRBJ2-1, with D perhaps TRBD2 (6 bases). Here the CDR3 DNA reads TGTGCCAGCAGTCCCATCTCGACTAGTTACTACGAGCAGTTCTTC. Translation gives CASSPISTSYYEQFF.